This passage covers 30 T cell receptor beta chains from one sample sequenced in a study of T cell responses to AZD1222 COVID-19 vaccine (dated by TCRdb to about 2021). The method was the immunoSEQ multiplex PCR assay. Imported from immuneACCESS, the table was reduced by TCRdb to in-frame sequences with V and J called. These copies leave out some clones; in studies compared against another copy, an unresolved V gene accounts for under half, and the cause of the remainder is not known. The sample has about 88,000 clones on record, roughly nine tenths of them singletons. The top ten constitute 5.4% of the sample. The sample's time point label is to be understood as: about 28 days (+/-7) after the second vaccine dose. The specimen was peripheral blood, collected 28 days after the second AZD1222 dose. All receptors come from an adult who received the AZD1222 COVID-19 vaccine.

The chain links TRBV5-1 to TRBJ1-2; D remains ambiguous. This CDR3 has 14 amino acids. Germline V gives CDR1 SGHRS, CDR2 YFSETQ. Deletions cut 0 bases from V and 4 bases from J, with 10 bases between. CDR3 DNA sequence: TGCGCCAGCAGCTTGGCCGGGATTGGCTATGGCTACACCTTC. Residues: CASSLAGIGYGYTF.

The chain has TRBV5-6 and TRBJ1-3; 7 nucleotides match TRBD1. CDR3 length: 13 amino acids. CDR1 is SGHDT and CDR2 is YYEEEE in the germline V gene. V lost 4 bases, J lost 4 bases, and 2 bases stayed unmatched. The CDR3 DNA sequence: TGTGCCAGCAGCCTACAGGGGGGAAACACCATATATTTT. It codes for CASSLQGGNTIYF.

The table lists this clone with a count of one. The genes are TRBV6-5 and TRBJ1-2; 10 bases map to TRBD1. CDR1 is MNHEY and CDR2 is SVGAGI in the germline V gene. V shed 6 bases, J shed 6 bases, and the junction held 7 bases outside the gene matches. CDR3 length: 14 residues. The CDR3 sequence is CASRGDRGFNGYTF. CDR3 bases: TGTGCCAGCAGGGGGGACAGGGGCTTTAATGGCTACACCTTC.

The rearrangement joins TRBV10-3 to TRBJ1-3; D gene ambiguous. The CDR3 length is 12 residues. Germline V CDR1 and CDR2: ENHRY, SYGVKD. Trimming shortened V by 6 bases and J by 2 bases, and 5 bases separated the two germline ends. The CDR3, as DNA: TGTGCCATCAGAACAGCTGGAAACACCATATATTTT. This gives the protein CAIRTAGNTIYF.

V usage is TRBV18 and J usage is TRBJ1-1; 9 nucleotides match TRBD1. V gave up 3 bases and J gave up 4 bases; unmatched junction bases: 9. The CDR3 contains 16 residues. Germline CDR1 is KGHSH and CDR2 is LQKENI. CDR3 loop: CASSPLPGTGFTEAFF. CDR3 DNA sequence: TGTGCCAGCTCACCCCTACCCGGGACAGGGTTCACTGAAGCTTTCTTT.

The chain couples TRBV6-5 to TRBJ1-5; D remains ambiguous. The V gene's germline CDR1 is MNHEY and CDR2 SVGAGI. CDR3 length: 14 residues. V was pared by 4 bases and J by 6 bases, with 13 bases between. CDR3 sequence: CASSSDVWGQPQHF. CDR3 coding DNA: TGTGCCAGCAGTTCGGATGTTTGGGGTCAGCCCCAGCATTTT.

The rearrangement joins TRBV28 to TRBJ2-3, with TRBD2 matching over 8 bases. Germline V lookup: CDR1 MDHEN, CDR2 SYDVKM. With V trimmed by 2 bases and J by 5 bases, 6 bases remained unmatched. The CDR3 contains 15 residues. The CDR3 is CASSLTGGVGDTQYF. The DNA for the CDR3 is TGTGCCAGCAGTTTAACGGGGGGGGTTGGAGATACGCAGTATTTT. The variable domain in full, completed from reference TRBV28 and TRBJ2-3, reads DVKVTQSSRYLVKRTGEKVFLECVQDMDHENMFWYRQDPGLGLRLIYFSYDVKMKEKGDIPEGYSVSREKKERFSLILESASTNQTSMYLCASSLTGGVGDTQYFGPGTRLTVL.

This chain joins TRBV6-5 and TRBJ1-1; 10 nucleotides line up with TRBD1. Trimming at V came to 8 bases and at J to 4 bases, leaving 10 bases not matched to a gene. CDR1 and CDR2 (germline): MNHEY, SVGAGI. This CDR3 has 15 amino acids. Written as DNA, the CDR3 is TGTGCCAGCGTGAGGGACAGGGGATCTCTCACTGAAGCTTTCTTT. Translated: CASVRDRGSLTEAFF.

CDR3 coding DNA: TGTGCCAGCAGTTTTACCGGGGCCAACGTCCTGACTTTC. It is translated as CASSFTGANVLTF. The chain joins TRBV12-3 or TRBV12-4 to TRBJ2-6; D is uncertain. V gave up 3 bases and J gave up 4 bases, with 4 bases separating them. The CDR3 runs 13 residues.

The chain links TRBV6-5 to TRBJ1-1; D not certain. The CDR3 covers 14 residues. Germline V lookup: CDR1 MNHEY, CDR2 SVGAGI. V was trimmed by 6 bases and J by 3 bases, leaving 14 bases between them. DNA for the CDR3: TGTGCCAGCAGATCCGGCACAGTCTACACTGAAGCTTTCTTT. Amino acids: CASRSGTVYTEAFF.

The chain employs TRBV11-2 and TRBJ1-4; weak D call: TRBD1 (5 bases). The CDR3 has 16 residues. V was trimmed by 1 base and J by 0 bases, leaving 9 bases between them. The V gene's germline CDR1 is SGHAT and CDR2 FQNNGV. DNA of the CDR3: TGTGCCAGCAGCTTAGCGGAGGGGACAACTAATGAAAAACTGTTTTTT. Translated: CASSLAEGTTNEKLFF. The full variable domain, its missing parts supplied by reference TRBV11-2 and TRBJ1-4, is EAGVAQSPRYKIIEKRQSVAFWCNPISGHATLYWYQQILGQGPKLLIQFQNNGVVDDSQLPKDRFSAERLKGVDSTLKIQPAKLEDSAVYLCASSLAEGTTNEKLFFGSGTQLSVL.

This clone was recorded only once. J is TRBJ1-2 and V is TRBV7-9; TRBD1 aligns across 8 bases. Germline V CDR1 and CDR2: SEHNR, FQNEAQ (reference sequence). This CDR3 has 13 amino acids. With 1 base clipped from V and 5 bases from J, the junction kept 0 bases outside the gene matches. The CDR3 loop is CASSLGTGYGYTF. In DNA, the CDR3 is TGTGCCAGCAGCTTAGGGACAGGGTATGGCTACACCTTC.

Only one count was recorded for this clone. The V call is TRBV7-2, the J call TRBJ2-7, with unresolved D. This CDR3 spans 14 amino acids. In germline, CDR1 is SGHTA, CDR2 FQGNSA. The V end was cut by 1 base, the J end by 4 bases, with 11 bases between. Written as DNA, the CDR3 is TGTGCCAGCAGCTTAGTTGGTCAGCCTTACGAGCAGTACTTC. This gives the protein CASSLVGQPYEQYF.

The chain recombines TRBV7-9 with TRBJ2-3; no clear D. Looked up from germline, CDR1 is SEHNR and CDR2 is FQNEAQ (reference sequence). The CDR3 spans 15 residues. Trimming removed 1 base from V and 2 bases from J, with 10 bases in between. The CDR3 reads CASSLGLVNTDTQYF. CDR3 sequence (DNA): TGTGCCAGCAGCTTAGGGCTAGTGAACACAGATACGCAGTATTTT.

The chain joins TRBV5-6 to TRBJ1-1; the D gene is possibly TRBD1 (6 bases). Trimming pared 4 bases from V and 0 bases from J, leaving 22 bases between. Germline V gives CDR1 SGHDT, CDR2 YYEEEE. CDR3 length: 18 residues. CDR3 in DNA: TGTGCCAGCAGCCCGTTACGTGGTACAGGGAGTTTGAACACTGAAGCTTTCTTT. Translated: CASSPLRGTGSLNTEAFF.

The V and J genes are TRBV7-8 and TRBJ2-5; 7 bases fit TRBD2. Germline loops: CDR1 SGHVS, CDR2 FQNEAQ. V lost 8 bases and J lost 1; bases outside the gene matches: 10. The CDR3 loop spans 15 amino acids. This chain's CDR3 is CASRGGGGGQETQYF. CDR3 bases: TGTGCCAGCCGGGGAGGCGGGGGAGGCCAAGAGACCCAGTACTTC.

The rearrangement uses TRBV2 and TRBJ1-4, with D hard to call. The CDR3 is made up of 14 amino acids. Trimming removed 5 bases from V and 0 bases from J, with 7 bases in between. Germline V gives CDR1 SNHLY, CDR2 FYNNEI. DNA for the CDR3: TGTGCCAGCAGTCCATATACAACTAATGAAAAACTGTTTTTT. It translates to CASSPYTTNEKLFF.

This sequence joins TRBV27 and TRBJ1-5; no reliable D call. The CDR3 is made up of 13 amino acids. The germline V gene has CDR1 MNHEY and CDR2 SMNVEV (reference sequence). The ends were cut back, 8 bases at V and 2 bases at J, with 10 bases in the middle. The CDR3 sequence: CASGIWGNQPQHF. The CDR3 DNA sequence: TGTGCCAGCGGGATTTGGGGCAATCAGCCCCAGCATTTT.

The J gene is TRBJ2-7, the V gene TRBV11-2, with D possibly TRBD2 on 6 matching bases. Germline V gives CDR1 SGHAT, CDR2 FQNNGV. This CDR3 contains 14 residues. V shed 0 bases and J shed 6 bases, with 12 bases lying between them. The CDR3 loop is CASSLDHGGVEQYF. The DNA for the CDR3 is TGTGCCAGCAGCTTAGATCACGGAGGGGTCGAGCAGTACTTC.

V is TRBV7-2 and J is TRBJ1-1; D possibly corresponds to TRBD1 (5 bases). The ends were cut back, 3 bases at V and 1 base at J, with 12 bases in the middle. CDR1 and CDR2 (germline): SGHTA, FQGNSA. The CDR3 is made up of 15 amino acids. CDR3 nucleotide sequence: TGTGCCAGCAGCTTGGACGGGGGAAAGAACACTGAAGCTTTCTTT. Amino acid sequence: CASSLDGGKNTEAFF.

This chain connects TRBV7-6 to TRBJ2-2; 8 bases fit TRBD2. The CDR3 runs 19 residues. Germline V CDR1 and CDR2: SGHVS, FNYEAQ. V shed 2 bases and J 4 bases; nucleotides not matched to a gene: 15. The CDR3 is CASSLFGSGGHYGTGELFF. The CDR3 bases are TGTGCCAGCAGCTTATTTGGCAGCGGGGGTCACTACGGCACCGGGGAGCTGTTTTTT.

The chain has TRBV9 and TRBJ1-3; D is unresolved. V shed 0 bases and J shed 0 bases, with 7 bases lying between them. The CDR3 covers 15 residues. Germline V gene data show CDR1 as SGDLS and CDR2 as YYNGEE. The CDR3 region has the DNA TGTGCCAGCAGCGTAGGAGTCCACTCTGGAAACACCATATATTTT. Residues: CASSVGVHSGNTIYF.

The genes are TRBV5-6 and TRBJ1-1; no clear D. V was trimmed by 3 bases and J by 8 bases, leaving 8 bases between them. The CDR3 sequence is 11 residues long. Germline values: CDR1 SGHDT, CDR2 YYEEEE. For the CDR3, the DNA is TGTGCCAGCAGCTCTCACCTCGAAGCTTTCTTT. Protein product: CASSSHLEAFF.

The V and J genes are TRBV7-2 and TRBJ2-7; 7 bases line up with TRBD2. Germline V CDR1 and CDR2: SGHTA, FQGNSA. This CDR3 is built from 15 residues. V dropped 5 bases and J dropped 2; count of bases not matched to a gene: 9. The CDR3 DNA sequence: TGTGCCAGCAGCGTGGCGGGACTACCAACCTACGAGCAGTACTTC. It is translated as CASSVAGLPTYEQYF.

The chain is built from TRBV28 and TRBJ1-5, with D perhaps matching TRBD1 (5 bases). In germline, CDR1 is MDHEN, CDR2 SYDVKM. The V and J ends lost 6 bases and 6 bases respectively, with 18 bases between them. The CDR3 has 15 amino acids. CDR3 DNA sequence: TGTGCCAGCAGCACTCCCGGGGGTGGGGGTCAGCCCCAGCATTTT. Protein product: CASSTPGGGGQPQHF.

The chain carries TRBV27 and TRBJ1-6, with D perhaps matching TRBD1 (5 bases). With 3 bases removed from V and 0 bases from J, the gap between germline ends came to 18 bases. Germline CDR1 reads MNHEY; CDR2 reads SMNVEV (reference sequence). The CDR3 extends over 19 amino acids. The CDR3 loop is CASSFRGGGTSSYNSPLHF. CDR3 bases: TGTGCCAGCAGTTTTCGGGGCGGGGGTACGAGCTCCTATAATTCACCCCTCCACTTT.

This chain connects TRBV3-1 (or the pseudogene TRBV3-2) to TRBJ1-6, with D perhaps matching TRBD1 (6 bases). The CDR3 is 15 residues long. CDR1 is LGHDT, CDR2 YNNKEL, per germline (reference sequence). V lost 1 base, J lost 7 bases, and 11 bases lay in between. CDR3 in amino acids: CASSQGRGANSPLHF. The CDR3 region has the DNA TGTGCCAGCAGCCAAGGGAGGGGGGCGAATTCACCCCTCCACTTT.

This clone occurred a few times. V usage is TRBV7-2 and J usage is TRBJ2-3, with D maybe TRBD1 (5 bases). CDR1 and CDR2 from the germline V gene are SGHTA and FQGNSA. The CDR3 covers 15 residues. V shed 1 base and J shed 0 bases, with 8 bases lying between them. CDR3 loop: CASSLEGPSTDTQYF. CDR3 DNA sequence: TGTGCCAGCAGCTTAGAGGGGCCCAGCACAGATACGCAGTATTTT.

The chain employs TRBV30 and TRBJ1-2; D is ambiguous. Germline assignment: CDR1 GTSNPN and CDR2 SVGIG (reference sequence). This CDR3 has 13 amino acids. With 4 bases removed from V and 9 bases from J, the gap between germline ends came to 18 bases. The CDR3 coding sequence is TGTGCCTGGATTCAGCCTCCGAGTAACCGCTACACCTTC. Protein product: CAWIQPPSNRYTF.

The J gene is TRBJ2-7, the V gene TRBV5-1; D not resolved. CDR3 length: 13 residues. V was pared by 4 bases and J by 7 bases, with 15 bases between. Germline V gives CDR1 SGHRS, CDR2 YFSETQ. The CDR3 DNA sequence: TGCGCCAGCAGCGCAGGTGGACCCAATGAGCAGTACTTC. It codes for CASSAGGPNEQYF.